This TCR beta chain was captured by sequencing in a study of cytomegalovirus exposure and HLA in healthy donors. Despite likely unrecorded immune exposures, the donors were nominally healthy at the time of sampling. Study outcomes and limitations: An observed cluster of highly shared sequence variants was recorded as a likely sequencing artifact. While the bulk of TCR sequences proved rare, some public TCRs turned up in many donors.

The primer mix had 60 Vbeta and 13 Jbeta primers. The table came from immunoSEQ multiplex PCR; TCRdb's copy has only in-frame clones and leaves some out. Of roughly 200,000 clones in the sample, about nine tenths were seen once. Germline V gene data show CDR1 as SGHNT and CDR2 as YYREEE (reference sequence). The CDR3 is 13 amino acids. Comment on this clone: Its target is unknown. At one end the junction does not follow the germline gene, possibly because of a read error. Other DNA sequences within the sample encode an identical CDR3.

The sequenced sample was PBMCs. This TCR was recovered from a boy younger than 10 in good health and CMV-seronegative. The chain uses TRBV5-4 and TRBJ2-7; D call uncertain. The CDR3 sequence: CASSSTDTYEQYF. CDR3 DNA: TGCGCCAGCAGCTCCACAGATACCTACGAGCAGTACTTC.